This T cell receptor (beta chain) was captured in a study of cytomegalovirus exposure and HLA in healthy donors (dated by TCRdb to the late 2010s). In the study overall: An earlier analysis of approximately 590 of the donors reported 250 to 300 Gb of sequence data and more than 90 million unique TCR beta sequences from about 179 million T cells. The T cell repertoires of 670 or so subjects were profiled by immunosequencing and related to cytomegalovirus serostatus. To decide whether each TCR beta V gene segment behaved as functional or pseudogenic, an earlier analysis of fewer than 750 of the donors relied on high-throughput TCR beta sequencing. Class I and class II HLA loci were covered by the typing at four-digit resolution. Four or five DR-DQ haplotypes were treated as single units for association and clustering because of strong linkage in the cohort. Approximately 310 gigabases of sequencing data and approximately 85 million unique TCR sequences were included in an early release covering about 700 HLA-typed donors. A later genetic analysis used genome-wide SNP genotypes for about 65% of the roughly 700 donors, treating that subset as a discovery cohort. Rather than drawing on any new phenotypic data, the later analysis identified candidate immune exposures from TCR beta sequences and the way those sequences occurred across donors. Of the 300 to 450 genotyped donors, around 81% fell in the genetic ancestry cluster associated with self-reported Caucasian donors. Donor age, sex, ethnicity and CMV serostatus were collected together with the repertoire data. The aim of the study was to test whether cataloging public T cell receptors could identify signatures of past pathogen exposure. The number of typed donors differed by locus: about 620-630 for A, B, C, DRB1 and DQB1; 500 to 550 for DQA1; approximately 600 for DPA1; and about 450 for DPB1. High-throughput TCR immunosequencing, statistical association of individual TCRs with disease status, and machine learning were combined to predict cytomegalovirus infection status. Among around 400 genotyped donors of the cohort, an average of approximately 230,000 unique TCR beta nucleotide sequences were sequenced per donor, about a sixth of them non-productive. Every discovery cohort repertoire had been produced on one sequencing platform. A later analysis re-examined previously published TCR beta repertoires from more than 550 donors and added high-resolution HLA genotyping to investigate patterns of TCR occurrence. In addition to the first cohort of around 670 subjects, a separate validation cohort of 130 or so different subjects was used.

Based on the germline V gene (reference sequence), the CDR1 and CDR2 sequences are MNHEY and SMNVEV. V is trimmed back by 5 bases and J by 2 bases, and the junction contains 7 bases that no gene match accounts for. Its CDR3 holds 18 amino acids, cysteine through phenylalanine. Of all the DNA, just the CDR3 is kept, 54 bases in frame from base 1. The cohort comprised some 700 healthy bone marrow donors. At the time of sampling, all cohort members were nominally healthy, though unrecorded immune exposures were likely present. The donor tested CMV seropositive and was one of the 289 seropositive cohort members. Each donor provided a peripheral blood sample, and peripheral blood mononuclear cells were used for TCR beta sequencing. Genomic DNA was extracted from the blood cell samples with the Qiagen DNeasy Blood Extraction Kit. A word on this clone: Its antigen specificity is not known. The input lacks base qualities; no much larger clone sits a single base away.

On the study overall, not on this receptor specifically: The study listed 170 or so TCR beta chains as associated with cytomegalovirus. Cytomegalovirus status was reported to be diagnosed by the classifier with high specificity and sensitivity in both the original and validation cohorts. This cohort had only TCR beta chains sequenced, and the lack of alpha or paired-chain data limited which features could be detected. Linkage disequilibrium might explain the correlated functional status among segregating V segments, but an unknown experimental factor could not be ruled out. In vitro tests confirmed that a few of the cytomegalovirus-associated TCR beta chains recognize cytomegalovirus antigens. The earlier analysis of some 560 of the donors excluded roughly 16 rarely observed V segments, including chromosome 9 orphons, because counts were too low. While some public TCRs were present in many individuals, most TCR sequences turned up only very rarely across donors. CMV serostatus was the only immune exposure information available for the cohort. A later analysis reported that several top co-occurrence clusters appeared linked to parvovirus B19, influenza, CMV and Epstein-Barr virus. The presence/absence analyses assumed that sequencing depth was roughly uniform across donors, and that assumption may not be true. A later analysis associated some 17,000 TCR beta sequences with specific HLA alleles at a false discovery rate of 0.05. In a later analysis, the rate of TCR association differed among HLA loci, with DRB1 alleles having the most associated TCRs and HLA-C alleles having the fewest. The 87-base-pair reads could not distinguish some IMGT-functional V segments, including TRBV6-2 and TRBV6-3, so those segments were excluded. In an earlier analysis of some 640 of the donors, most TCR beta V segments were observed in productive rearrangements about 90% or about 30% of the time, broadly matching IMGT annotations. V-gene and J-gene trimming of TCR beta chains was associated with a missense DCLRE1C variant in a later genetic analysis, and the association was replicated in an independent cohort. According to the authors, the approach could potentially be generalized to other disease states and immunological phenotypes. A further reported finding was that TCR beta sequences accurately predicted the HLA-A and HLA-B alleles for most subjects in the first cohort. A cluster of highly shared sequence variants was judged likely to be a technical artifact of the sequencing pipeline. Because some donors lacked HLA typing at each locus, the association tests relied only on the typed subset. Strong co-occurrence of HLA alleles, especially DR and DQ, made assigning TCR associations to individual alleles difficult. Most CMV-associated TCR beta chains appeared to be HLA-restricted in a later analysis, and the HLA associations seemed to be driven largely by CMV exposure. A later analysis found that HLA-associated TCR beta chains were more clonally expanded and had lower generation probabilities than equally common non-associated chains. A later genetic analysis reported fewer N-insertions in productive TCRs among donors in an Asian-associated ancestry cluster than the roughly 700-donor mean.

Library creation used the immunoSEQ multiplex PCR assay. For the multiplex PCR, a mixture combining 60 forward primers for TCR Vbeta segments and 13 reverse primers for TCR Jbeta segments was used. Amplification of the CDR3 region of rearranged TCR beta genes was performed with a multiplex PCR assay on genomic DNA. On the Illumina HiSeq System, the amplified TCR beta libraries were sequenced as 87-base-pair reads. Per the source publication's procedure: A later analysis tallied 75 million to 95 million unique TCR beta chains across the 650 to 750 repertoires, and about 10 million of those chains were shared by two or more donors. Raw reads were error-corrected and collapsed into unique sequences by a nearest-neighbor algorithm in which closely related sequences were merged to remove PCR and sequencing errors. Alignment of CDR3 sequences to IMGT reference sequences was used to assign V, D and J gene segments. For a sequence to be retained, a match of at least six nucleotides to both a V gene segment and a J gene segment was required. Rearrangements were classified as productive when the CDR3 lacked stop codons and remained in frame with V and J, and all other rearrangements were classified as non-productive. Following IMGT convention, CDR3 was defined as the stretch from the second conserved V-encoded cysteine up to the conserved J-encoded phenylalanine. Sequences without an unambiguous match to a single V gene segment were excluded from the earlier analysis of approximately 560 of the donors. An earlier analysis of a few hundred of the donors called V segments functional above 56.7% productive rearrangements and segregating when the between-donor standard deviation exceeded 5%. A statistical classification framework was built for diagnosing cytomegalovirus status from the catalog of TCR beta chain sequences. In a later analysis, TCR nucleotide sequences were compared against IMGT/GENE-DB human TR gene sequences so that V and J genes could be assigned. The TCRdist pipeline was used in a later analysis to assign CDR3 sequences and most-parsimonious VDJ recombination scenarios. In a later analysis, each TCR beta chain was defined by its CDR3 amino acid sequence together with its V-gene family, and reads lacking a unique V-gene family were excluded. To address suspected cross-contamination and a sequencing artifact, a later analysis removed approximately 600 highly shared, low-generation-probability nucleotide sequences. In a later analysis, a clonal expansion index was calculated for each public chain from normalized within-repertoire ranks of inferred template counts. In a later analysis, generation probabilities were computed with a VDJ recombination model fitted to out-of-frame rearrangements, and the resulting probabilities were checked against IGoR. Hypergeometric tests were used in a later analysis to score TCR-TCR, TCR-HLA and TCR-CMV co-occurrence, with a repertoire-size bias correction applied to the TCR pairs. A later analysis estimated false discovery rates by permuting HLA or CMV assignments 20 times. In a later analysis, co-occurring TCRs were grouped using DBSCAN, and TCRdist sequence similarity was added for clustering within HLA-allele-positive subsets. For co-occurrence clustering, repertoires with fewer than 30,000 or more than 120,000 public chains were excluded, along with about five repertoires with anomalous nucleotide sharing. Drawn from immuneACCESS, this table holds only the in-frame rearrangements with V and J called that TCRdb kept. Clones are partly lost; checked studies trace under half to an unresolved V gene and leave the rest unexplained. V and J calls and clone size follow that table, whereas D and trimming were derived from the DNA. For this sample the table gives some 170,000 clones, of which just over 75% were detected only once. The ten largest clones take up around 3.5% of the sample.

The receptor was isolated from a woman aged 60 to 75 in good health and CMV-seropositive. Rearrangement joined TRBV27 to TRBJ2-4; the junction holds 15 bases that match TRBD2. Sequencing input: PBMCs. The DNA sequence is TGTGCCAGCAGTGAGCGGACTAGCGGGGGGGCTACCAAAAACATTCAGTACTTC. It encodes CASSERTSGGATKNIQYF.